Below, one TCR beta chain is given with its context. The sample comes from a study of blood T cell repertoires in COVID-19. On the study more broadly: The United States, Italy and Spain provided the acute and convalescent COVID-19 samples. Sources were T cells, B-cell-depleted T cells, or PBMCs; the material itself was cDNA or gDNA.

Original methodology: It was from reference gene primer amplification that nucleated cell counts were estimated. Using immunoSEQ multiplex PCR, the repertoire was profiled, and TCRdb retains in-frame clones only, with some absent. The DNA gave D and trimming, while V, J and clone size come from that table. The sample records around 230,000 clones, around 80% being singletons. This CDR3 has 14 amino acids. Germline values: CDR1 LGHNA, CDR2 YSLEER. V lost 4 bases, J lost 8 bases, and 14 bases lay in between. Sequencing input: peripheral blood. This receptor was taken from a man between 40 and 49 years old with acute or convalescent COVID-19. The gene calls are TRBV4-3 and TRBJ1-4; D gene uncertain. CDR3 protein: CASSPEGGREKLFF. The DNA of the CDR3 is TGCGCCAGCAGCCCCGAAGGAGGGAGGGAAAAACTGTTTTTT.